The 25 T cell receptor beta chains presented below share a single source sample, sequenced in a study of T cells in Graves' hyperthyroidism and ophthalmopathy (dated by TCRdb to 2018 to 2020). Receptors were amplified or captured by multiplex PCR. The sequencing machine was an Illumina HiSeq 2000. The TCR beta CDR3 regions were amplified from RNA transcripts. The first round of RT-PCR for the TCR CDR3 was performed with the HTBI primer set and the Qiagen OneStep RT-PCR kit. The public sequencing data were trimmed at Q25 with fastp and processed into clonotypes with MiXCR by TCRdb, which kept only in-frame beta chains. For every CDR3 protein sequence, its rows merge into one entry that carries the most common genes and DNA. This sample lists about 300,000 distinct CDR3 sequences; over 15% were detected once. In total, the top ten clones hold 33% of the sample. Sequencing was performed on blood. These receptor sequences come from a man aged 25 to 45 with Graves' hyperthyroidism.

The chain is built from TRBV29-1 and TRBJ2-2; TRBD1 matches at 8 bases. The CDR3 length is 14 residues. The junction had 6 bases not matched to a gene; V was cut back by 3 bases and J by 6 bases. In germline, CDR1 is SQVTM, CDR2 ANQGSEA. Here the CDR3 reads CSVDGQGVAGELFF. The CDR3 region has the DNA TGCAGCGTTGACGGACAGGGAGTCGCCGGGGAGCTGTTTTTT.

This clonotype was recorded many times. The gene calls are TRBV11-2 and TRBJ2-3; weak D call: TRBD2 (6 bases). Per germline, CDR1 SGHAT and CDR2 FQNNGV. Trimming removed 1 base from V and 2 bases from J, with 13 bases in between. This CDR3 is built from 16 residues. The CDR3 spells CASSLGGEPFTDTQYF. The CDR3 nucleotides read TGTGCCAGCAGCTTAGGGGGGGAACCTTTCACAGATACGCAGTATTTT.

This clonotype was picked up a small number of times. The CDR3 DNA is TGTGCCAGTAGCCAAACGGTGGGCTCTGGAAACACCATATATTTT. Its protein is CASSQTVGSGNTIYF. V usage is TRBV19 and J usage is TRBJ1-3; no firm D call. CDR3 length: 15 amino acids. Deletions cut 6 bases from V and 0 bases from J, with 12 bases between. Germline V gene sequence: CDR1 LNHDA, CDR2 SQIVND (reference sequence).

The chain has TRBV7-8 and TRBJ1-2; D possibly corresponds to TRBD1 (6 bases). Germline V gene sequence: CDR1 SGHVS, CDR2 FQNEAQ. This CDR3 region has 13 residues. Trimming stripped 5 bases from V and 7 bases from J, with 14 bases between. The CDR3 region is CASSNGTGTGYTF. The CDR3 DNA follows: TGTGCCAGCAGCAATGGAACAGGGACTGGCTACACCTTC.

This clonotype was seen at least ten times. V and J are TRBV6-1 and TRBJ2-2; possibly TRBD1 for D (6 bases). CDR1 is MNHNS, CDR2 SASEGT, per germline. This CDR3 is built from 14 residues. V lost 7 bases to trimming and J lost 3 bases, with 12 bases between them. CDR3 bases: TGTGCCAGCAAAATTAACAGGGACACCGGGGAGCTGTTTTTT. This encodes CASKINRDTGELFF.

Many counts were recorded for this clonotype. V gene TRBV20-1 combines with J gene TRBJ2-1; 8 bases map to TRBD2. The length of the CDR3 is 14 residues. The V gene's germline CDR1 is DFQATT and CDR2 SNEGSKA (reference sequence). The CDR3 loop reads CSIPRSGSRNEQFF. CDR3 bases: TGCAGCATTCCCCGCAGCGGGAGTAGGAATGAGCAGTTCTTC.

This clonotype was counted only a few times. V gene TRBV20-1 combines with J gene TRBJ2-3; D is unclear. The germline V and J ends were trimmed by 4 bases and 2 bases, with 4 bases remaining between them. Germline V gene data show CDR1 as DFQATT and CDR2 as SNEGSKA (reference sequence). The CDR3 runs 11 residues. CDR3 nucleotide sequence: TGCAGTGCTACCTACACAGATACGCAGTATTTT. Translating gives CSATYTDTQYF.

This clonotype showed up many times. CDR3 sequence (DNA): TGTGCCAGCAGTTTGCCACCGGGGAGGGAAGCCTACGAGCAGTACTTC. Protein product: CASSLPPGREAYEQYF. The chain recombines TRBV11-3 with TRBJ2-7, with 7 bases that match TRBD2. The junction had 13 bases not matched to a gene; V was cut back by 6 bases and J by 2 bases. CDR3 length: 16 residues. Germline V gives CDR1 SGHNT, CDR2 YENEEA. Filled out from reference TRBV11-3 and TRBJ2-7, the complete variable domain reads EAGVVQSPRYKIIEKKQPVAFWCNPISGHNTLYWYLQNLGQGPELLIRYENEEAVDDSQLPKDRFSAERLKGVDSTLKIQPAELGDSAVYLCASSLPPGREAYEQYFGPGTRLTVT.

This clonotype was seen only a few times. The chain has TRBV24-1 and TRBJ2-5; 10 nucleotides align to TRBD2. The junction had 3 bases not matched to a gene; V was cut back by 9 bases and J by 3 bases. This CDR3 is 13 amino acids long. Germline CDR1 KGHDR, CDR2 SFDVKD. CDR3 bases: TGTGCCACCCGCCTAGCGGGAGAAGAGACCCAGTACTTC. Its translation is CATRLAGEETQYF.

This chain links TRBV9 with TRBJ2-1, with 7 bases fitting TRBD2. Germline CDR1 SGDLS, CDR2 YYNGEE. This CDR3 spans 17 amino acids. With V trimmed by 0 bases and J by 2 bases, 8 bases remained unmatched. The CDR3 protein is CASSVAEWREPYNEQFF. For the CDR3, the DNA is TGTGCCAGCAGCGTAGCTGAGTGGCGGGAGCCCTACAATGAGCAGTTCTTC.

As to this clonotype: This CDR3 fails to terminate in the conserved phenylalanine or tryptophan, so it likely reflects a read error. The J gene is TRBJ2-1, the V gene TRBV12-3 or TRBV12-4; 8 bases map to TRBD2. The J segment lost 6 bases and the V segment lost 5 bases, leaving 6 bases of the junction unmatched. The CDR3 loop spans 14 amino acids. The CDR3 reads CASSTGGEGNEQFL. CDR3 nucleotide sequence: TGTGCCAGCAGTACGGGGGGGGAGGGCAATGAGCAGTTCCTC.

The V call is TRBV2, the J call TRBJ2-5; D may be TRBD1 (6 bases). The germline V and J ends were trimmed by 6 bases and 5 bases, with 19 bases remaining between them. Germline CDR1 is SNHLY and CDR2 is FYNNEI. The CDR3 consists of 15 residues. CDR3 nucleotide sequence: TGTGCCAGCAGCCCCGCAACAGGGTTGGGGGAGACCCAGTACTTC. Encoded protein: CASSPATGLGETQYF.

This clonotype has a count of ten or more. The chain combines TRBV20-1 with TRBJ2-3; 9 bases map to TRBD2. Germline CDR1 and CDR2: DFQATT and SNEGSKA (reference sequence). This CDR3 comprises 13 residues. Trimming took 5 bases from V and 4 from J; bases not matched to a gene: 4. CDR3 sequence reads: CSAVGLASDTQYF. The CDR3 nucleotides read TGCAGTGCTGTAGGACTAGCGTCAGATACGCAGTATTTT.

The sample holds many counts of this clonotype. The V gene is TRBV3-1, the J gene TRBJ2-7; D may be TRBD1 or TRBD2 (5 bases each). Germline V gives CDR1 LGHDT, CDR2 YNNKEL (reference sequence). The CDR3 extends over 14 amino acids. The V and J ends lost 5 bases and 0 bases respectively, with 11 bases between them. The CDR3: CASSYGTASYEQYF. CDR3 coding DNA: TGTGCCAGCAGCTACGGGACGGCCTCCTACGAGCAGTACTTC.

On this clonotype itself: A junction end diverges from the germline sequence, so it may reflect a read error. The chain carries TRBV28 and TRBJ2-5, with D uncertain. The CDR3 spans 11 residues. Germline lookup yields CDR1 MDHEN and CDR2 SYDVKM. CDR3 loop: CASSLFETPYF. The CDR3 bases are TGTGCCAGCAGTTTGTTTGAGACCCCGTACTTC.

This clonotype came up many times. The rearrangement joins TRBV30 to TRBJ1-1; 10 bases match TRBD1. Germline lookup yields CDR1 GTSNPN and CDR2 SVGIG (reference sequence). The length of the CDR3 is 11 residues. The ends lost 5 bases at V and 11 bases at J; junction bases unmatched: 5. The CDR3 DNA sequence: TGTGCCTGGGCGGACAGGGGGGGGGCTTTCTTT. Translating gives CAWADRGGAFF.

This clonotype was picked up many times. The CDR3 nucleotides read TGTGCCAGCAGTTACTCGAAGCAGGGGGCGCGCGAGCAGTACTTC. Protein: CASSYSKQGAREQYF. The chain combines TRBV6-5 with TRBJ2-7; 8 nucleotides agree with TRBD1. Per germline, CDR1 MNHEY and CDR2 SVGAGI. CDR3 size: 15 residues. Losses at the gene ends were 0 bases for V and 6 bases for J; bases not matched to a gene: 7.

This clonotype showed up just a few times. This rearrangement joins TRBV27 to TRBJ2-7, with D unclear. Trimming shortened V by 0 bases and J by 3 bases, and 6 bases separated the two germline ends. The germline V gene encodes CDR1 MNHEY and CDR2 SMNVEV (reference sequence). The CDR3 covers 13 residues. CDR3 sequence (DNA): TGTGCCAGCAGTTTATCGGCCGACTACGAGCAGTACTTC. Its protein is CASSLSADYEQYF.

In its sample, this clonotype was seen a few times. The gene calls are TRBV27 and TRBJ2-4; 8 bases line up with TRBD1. The germline CDR1 and CDR2 sequences are MNHEY and SMNVEV (reference sequence). The CDR3 consists of 14 residues. V was clipped by 4 bases and J by 8 bases; unmatched bases: 7. The CDR3 spells CASSSDYRGDIQYF. The CDR3 DNA sequence: TGTGCCAGCAGTTCCGATTACAGGGGGGACATTCAGTACTTC.

V is TRBV5-1 and J is TRBJ1-6; TRBD1 is a possible D gene (5 bases). The CDR3 is 14 amino acids. Germline V gene data show CDR1 as SGHRS and CDR2 as YFSETQ. V was trimmed by 1 base and J by 13 bases, leaving 15 bases between them. This CDR3 reads CASSLHYGGTPLHF. In DNA, the CDR3 is TGCGCCAGCAGCTTGCATTACGGGGGAACGCCCCTCCACTTT.

This sequence joins TRBV5-4 and TRBJ2-5; D might be TRBD1 or TRBD2, each matching 5 bases. The ends were cut back, 0 bases at V and 5 bases at J, with 14 bases in the middle. This CDR3 is 15 amino acids long. CDR1 is SGHNT, CDR2 YYREEE, per germline (reference sequence). DNA for the CDR3: TGTGCCAGCAGCTTGGGGGGACCCGATTTCGAGACCCAGTACTTC. Translating it yields CASSLGGPDFETQYF.

Ten or more counts support this clonotype. This sequence joins TRBV20-1 and TRBJ2-2; D is unclear. Germline assignment: CDR1 DFQATT and CDR2 SNEGSKA (reference sequence). The CDR3 is 12 residues long. Trimming shortened V by 4 bases and J by 6 bases, and 9 bases separated the two germline ends. The DNA for the CDR3 is TGCAGTGCTAACGGCATTTCCGGGGAGCTGTTTTTT. It codes for CSANGISGELFF.

The sample holds a few counts of this clonotype. V and J are TRBV6-1 and TRBJ2-1, with unresolved D. Deletions cut 2 bases from V and 5 bases from J, with 13 bases between. The CDR3 contains 15 residues. Germline V lookup: CDR1 MNHNS, CDR2 SASEGT. The CDR3 loop reads CASSESPRADNEQFF. DNA of the CDR3: TGTGCCAGCAGTGAAAGCCCCCGGGCAGACAATGAGCAGTTCTTC.

In DNA, the CDR3 is TGTGCCAGCAGTTTAGGGCCATTCACAGATACGCAGTATTTT. This codes for CASSLGPFTDTQYF. This chain uses TRBV12-3 or TRBV12-4 with TRBJ2-3, with D unresolved. The V end lost 1 base, the J end lost 2 bases, and 7 bases lay between the germline ends. The CDR3 totals 14 residues.

This clonotype was seen repeatedly, ten times or more. This chain uses TRBV11-2 with TRBJ1-1; no clear D gene. Germline V gene lookup returns CDR1 SGHAT and CDR2 FQNNGV. V gave up 7 bases and J gave up 4 bases, with 22 bases separating them. This CDR3 is built from 16 residues. Here the CDR3 DNA reads TGTGCCAGCACCACTAGGTCAGCCGGGATTTTCACTGAAGCTTTCTTT. It specifies CASTTRSAGIFTEAFF.